This is a list of T cell receptor beta chains from one sample in a study of control samples from healthy donors and cancer patients. Clones were read by immunoSEQ multiplex PCR, and TCRdb kept only the in-frame ones, dropping some. The data hold about 110,000 clones, with almost 85% observed a single time. Sequenced input: blood. All receptors come from a man younger than 30 in good health. Both conserved end residues are part of each CDR3. A D gene is named only where the DNA matches it firmly. Where a row states a size, it is once, few, many or the class of an expanded clone; other rows omit it.

j_gene | abundance | v_gene | d_gene | CDR3nt | CDR3aa
TRBJ1-2 | - | TRBV5-1 | TRBD1 | TGCGCCAGCAGAGAGACAGGGGGAGGTGGCTACACCTTC | CASRETGGGGYTF
TRBJ1-1 | - | TRBV5-1 | - | TGCGCCAGCAGCTTGTCCCCGGGTTTGGTTGGGGAAGCTTTCTTT | CASSLSPGLVGEAFF
TRBJ2-7 | - | TRBV7-2 | - | TGTGCCAGCAGCGCCGGAGACTGGGGGTACGAGCAGTACTTC | CASSAGDWGYEQYF
TRBJ1-1 | once | TRBV18 | TRBD1 | TGTGCCAGCTCACCAAGGACAGGGCAGAACACTGAAGCTTTCTTT | CASSPRTGQNTEAFF
TRBJ1-1 | - | TRBV28 | - | TGTGCCAGCAGTTTTGTTGGATTTGAAGCTTTCTTT | CASSFVGFEAFF
TRBJ1-5 | - | TRBV2 | - | TGTGCCAGCAGTCCTCCCTTACGGGGCCTTAGCAATCAGCCCCAGCATTTT | CASSPPLRGLSNQPQHF
TRBJ1-5 | - | TRBV4-3 | - | TGCGCCAGCAGCCAAGACCTGAATTCTCAGTCAAATCAGCCCCAGCATTTT | CASSQDLNSQSNQPQHF
TRBJ1-5 | - | TRBV19 | - | TGTGCCAGTAGCCTAAGGACAGTCGATTCATCCAATCAGCCCCAGCATTTT | CASSLRTVDSSNQPQHF
TRBJ1-4 | - | TRBV7-9 | - | TGTGCCAGCAGCTTCTTCCTAGGGTATGGGGATGAAAAACTGTTTTTT | CASSFFLGYGDEKLFF
TRBJ1-1 | - | TRBV7-8 | - | TGTGCCAGCAGCACCCGGGTGGACAGCTCGGAAGCTTTCTTT | CASSTRVDSSEAFF
TRBJ1-1 | - | TRBV5-1 | - | TGCGCCAGCAGCCCGGACAGTAACACTGAAGCTTTCTTT | CASSPDSNTEAFF
TRBJ2-1 | - | TRBV14 | - | TGTGCCAGCAGCCACCCAGGTTCGAACTACAATGAGCAGTTCTTC | CASSHPGSNYNEQFF
TRBJ2-3 | - | TRBV4-2 | - | TGTGCCAGCAGCCAAGAGGGGACCCACGCAGATACGCAGTATTTT | CASSQEGTHADTQYF
TRBJ2-1 | - | TRBV5-4 | TRBD2 | TGTGCCAGCAGCTTGGCCGGGGGGGCAAGGGACAATGAGCAGTTCTTC | CASSLAGGARDNEQFF
TRBJ1-2 | few | TRBV4-1 | - | TGCGCCAGCAGCCTGAGGCTGGGGATGGATAACTATGGCTACACCTTC | CASSLRLGMDNYGYTF
TRBJ2-2 | - | TRBV6-2/TRBV6-3 | TRBD1 | TGTGCCAGCAGTTACTCCGACAGGGTCACCGGGGAGCTGTTTTTT | CASSYSDRVTGELFF
TRBJ1-5 | - | TRBV7-2 | - | TGTGCCAGCAGCTTAGGATTTGGGGGGGGCAATCAGCCCCAGCATTTT | CASSLGFGGGNQPQHF
TRBJ2-5 | - | TRBV11-2 | TRBD2 | TGTGCCAGCAGCACCCCCCGGGGACTAGCTATTGAGACCCAGTACTTC | CASSTPRGLAIETQYF
TRBJ1-4 | many | TRBV7-2 | TRBD1 | TGTGCCAGCAGACGTGGCGGGACAGCTAATGAAAAACTGTTTTTT | CASRRGGTANEKLFF
TRBJ2-1 | - | TRBV9 | - | TGTGCCAGCAACCGAGGGGGGGCTAATGAGCAGTTCTTC | CASNRGGANEQFF
TRBJ2-3 | - | TRBV18 | TRBD2 | TGTGCCAGCTCACCACCACCTTGGACTAGCGGGGGGGGCGCAGATACGCAGTATTTT | CASSPPPWTSGGGADTQYF
TRBJ2-3 | - | TRBV5-5 | - | TGTGCCAGCAGCCGTACCGGGGGAGCAGATACGCAGTATTTT | CASSRTGGADTQYF
TRBJ2-5 | - | TRBV2 | TRBD2 | TGTGCCAGCAGCCGAGGCCCCGGCGGGGGGGCGCACGAAGAGACCCAGTACTTC | CASSRGPGGGAHEETQYF
TRBJ2-5 | - | TRBV7-2 | - | TGTGCCAGCACCAAGGACAGAGGGGAGACCCAGTACTTC | CASTKDRGETQYF
TRBJ1-2 | - | TRBV6-5 | - | TGTGCCAGCAAGCTGGGGCTAAATGGCTACACCTTC | CASKLGLNGYTF
TRBJ2-1 | once | TRBV9 | TRBD2 | TGTGCCAGCAGCTTTAGCGGGGGGGCGAATGAGCAGTTCTTC | CASSFSGGANEQFF
TRBJ2-6 | - | TRBV5-3 | - | TGTGCCGCGTGCTGGGGGATGTGTTCTGGGGCCAACGTCCTGACTTTC | CAACWGMCSGANVLTF
TRBJ1-2 | - | TRBV2 | - | TGTGCCAGCAGTGACACAGGGCTCTATGGCTACACCTTC | CASSDTGLYGYTF
TRBJ1-5 | - | TRBV7-2 | TRBD1 | TGTGCCAGCAGCTTAAGCTTGACAGGGGGCTGGGATCAGCCCCAGCATTTT | CASSLSLTGGWDQPQHF
TRBJ1-2 | - | TRBV11-2 | - | TGTGCCAGCAGCCCGTTAAGGGGAGGGCACTATGGCTACACCTTC | CASSPLRGGHYGYTF
TRBJ2-7 | - | TRBV6-2/TRBV6-3 | - | TGTGCCAGCAGTTCTTGGACGGCCGCCTACGAGCAGTACTTC | CASSSWTAAYEQYF
TRBJ1-1 | - | TRBV9 | - | TGTGCCAGCAGCGTCACAGGGCAGGAGGACTCTGAAGCTTTCTTT | CASSVTGQEDSEAFF
TRBJ2-1 | - | TRBV9 | - | TGTGCCAGCAGCGGCTTATTAGAGGATACGGATGAGCAGTTCTTC | CASSGLLEDTDEQFF
TRBJ1-2 | once | TRBV28 | - | TGTGCCAGCAGTCAAATCATACAGGGAGATGGCTACACCTTC | CASSQIIQGDGYTF
TRBJ2-7 | - | TRBV4-3 | - | TGCGCCAGCAGCCGAGAGACAGCCCTCTACGAGCAGTACTTC | CASSRETALYEQYF
TRBJ1-5 | - | TRBV15 | - | TGTGCCACCAGCAGAGATCAAGGTTTCAATCAGCCCCAGCATTTT | CATSRDQGFNQPQHF
TRBJ2-1 | - | TRBV15 | - | TGTGCCACCAGCAAGGGGGGCGATGAGCAGTTCTTC | CATSKGGDEQFF
TRBJ1-6 | - | TRBV25-1 | TRBD1 | TGTGCCAGCAGATGGGACAGAAATTCACCCCTCCACTTT | CASRWDRNSPLHF
TRBJ2-7 | - | TRBV2 | - | TGTGCCAGCAGCCAGGAGATTACCTACGAGCAGTACTTC | CASSQEITYEQYF
TRBJ1-2 | - | TRBV7-9 | TRBD1 | TGTGCCAGCAGCCGAACGGGACAGGCTATTGGCTACACCTTC | CASSRTGQAIGYTF
TRBJ1-5 | - | TRBV19 | - | TGTGCCAGTAGTCCTACAGGGTTGTTAAAGGGTCAGCCCCAGCATTTT | CASSPTGLLKGQPQHF
TRBJ1-2 | - | TRBV6-1 | - | TGTGCCAGCAGTGAAGTATCCCAGGGATTAGGTGGCTACACCTTC | CASSEVSQGLGGYTF
TRBJ1-2 | - | TRBV29-1 | - | TGCAGCGTTGAAGATTCCACCTCCCGGCAAGGCTACACCTTC | CSVEDSTSRQGYTF
TRBJ1-2 | large | TRBV18 | - | TGTGCCAGCTCACCAGGCCAGGGCCTCTATGGCTACACCTTC | CASSPGQGLYGYTF
TRBJ1-6 | few | TRBV6-5 | - | TGTGCCAGCAGGGAGAAAGAGAATTCACCCCTCCACTTT | CASREKENSPLHF
TRBJ1-2 | - | TRBV19 | TRBD1 | TGTGCCAGTAGTCCTCAGGGGGCATGGGGCTACACCTTC | CASSPQGAWGYTF
TRBJ1-4 | - | TRBV6-5 | - | TGTGCCACTCGGAGGACAGCGGCAACTAATGAAAAACTGTTTTTT | CATRRTAATNEKLFF
TRBJ1-5 | - | TRBV6-2/TRBV6-3 | TRBD1 | TGTGCCAGCAGTCGAGGGACAGCGAGCCTTAATCAGCCCCAGCATTTT | CASSRGTASLNQPQHF
TRBJ2-1 | - | TRBV4-2 | - | TGTGCCAGCAGCCTGCCTACAGAGAGCTCCTACAATGAGCAGTTCTTC | CASSLPTESSYNEQFF
TRBJ1-2 | - | TRBV5-1 | TRBD1 | TGCGCCAGCAGCCCTGGGACAGGGTGGGGCTACACCTTC | CASSPGTGWGYTF